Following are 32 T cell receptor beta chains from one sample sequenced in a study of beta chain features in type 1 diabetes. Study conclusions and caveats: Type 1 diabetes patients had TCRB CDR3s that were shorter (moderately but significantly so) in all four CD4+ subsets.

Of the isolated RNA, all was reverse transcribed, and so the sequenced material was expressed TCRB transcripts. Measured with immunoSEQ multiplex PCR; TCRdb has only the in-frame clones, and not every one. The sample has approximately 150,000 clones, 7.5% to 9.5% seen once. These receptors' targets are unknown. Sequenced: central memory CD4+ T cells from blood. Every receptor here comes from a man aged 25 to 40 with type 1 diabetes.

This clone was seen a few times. The CDR3 region has the DNA TGTGCCAGCAGTCTCGACAGCTCCAAAGGCTACACCTTC. Protein product: CASSLDSSKGYTF. The chain links TRBV27 to TRBJ1-2; D is perhaps TRBD1 (5 bases). Trimming took off 5 bases at V and 8 bases at J, with 15 bases between the two ends. The V gene's germline CDR1 is MNHEY and CDR2 SMNVEV (reference sequence). This CDR3 has 13 amino acids.

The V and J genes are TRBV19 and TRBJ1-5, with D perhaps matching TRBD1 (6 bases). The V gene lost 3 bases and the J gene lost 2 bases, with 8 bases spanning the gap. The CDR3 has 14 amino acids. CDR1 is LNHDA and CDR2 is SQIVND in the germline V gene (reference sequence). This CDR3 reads CASSISGGNQPQHF. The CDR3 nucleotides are TGTGCCAGTAGTATTTCAGGGGGCAATCAGCCCCAGCATTTT.

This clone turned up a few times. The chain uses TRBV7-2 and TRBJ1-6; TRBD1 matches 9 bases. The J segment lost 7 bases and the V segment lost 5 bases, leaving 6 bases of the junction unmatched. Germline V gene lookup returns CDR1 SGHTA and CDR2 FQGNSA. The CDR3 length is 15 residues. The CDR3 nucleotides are TGTGCCAGCAGCCCCGCCGGGACAGGGAATTCACCCCTCCACTTT. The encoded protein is CASSPAGTGNSPLHF.

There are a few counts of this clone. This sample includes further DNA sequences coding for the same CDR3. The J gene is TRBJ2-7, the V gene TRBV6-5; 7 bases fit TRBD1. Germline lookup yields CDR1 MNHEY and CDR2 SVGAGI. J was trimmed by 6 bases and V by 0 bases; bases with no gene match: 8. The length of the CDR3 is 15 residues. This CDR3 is CASSYSRTGDTEQYF. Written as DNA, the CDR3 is TGTGCCAGCAGTTACTCGAGGACAGGCGACACCGAGCAGTACTTC.

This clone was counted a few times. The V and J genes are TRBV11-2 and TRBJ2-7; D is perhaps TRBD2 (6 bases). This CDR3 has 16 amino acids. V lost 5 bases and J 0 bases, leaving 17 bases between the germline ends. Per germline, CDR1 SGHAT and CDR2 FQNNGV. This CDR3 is CASSRSPGRSSYEQYF. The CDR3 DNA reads TGTGCCAGCAGCCGTAGTCCGGGGAGGAGCTCCTACGAGCAGTACTTC. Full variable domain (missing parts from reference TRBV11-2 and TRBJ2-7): EAGVAQSPRYKIIEKRQSVAFWCNPISGHATLYWYQQILGQGPKLLIQFQNNGVVDDSQLPKDRFSAERLKGVDSTLKIQPAKLEDSAVYLCASSRSPGRSSYEQYFGPGTRLTVT.

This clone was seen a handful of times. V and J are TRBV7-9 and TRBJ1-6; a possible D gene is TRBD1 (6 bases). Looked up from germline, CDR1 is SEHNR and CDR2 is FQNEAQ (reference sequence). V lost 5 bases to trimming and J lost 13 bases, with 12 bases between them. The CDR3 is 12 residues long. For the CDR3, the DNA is TGTGCCAGCAGCCCCGAGGGGGGGCCCCTCCACTTT. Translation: CASSPEGGPLHF.

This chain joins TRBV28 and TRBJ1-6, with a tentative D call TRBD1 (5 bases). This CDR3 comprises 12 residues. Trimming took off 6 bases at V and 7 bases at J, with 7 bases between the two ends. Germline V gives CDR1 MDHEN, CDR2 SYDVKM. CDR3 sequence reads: CASSRTNSPLHF. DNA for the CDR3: TGTGCCAGCAGCCGGACAAATTCACCCCTCCACTTT.

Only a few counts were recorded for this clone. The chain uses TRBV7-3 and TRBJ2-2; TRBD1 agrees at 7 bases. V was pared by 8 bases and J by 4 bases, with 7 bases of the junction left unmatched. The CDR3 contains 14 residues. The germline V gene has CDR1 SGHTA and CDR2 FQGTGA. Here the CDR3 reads CASRPGQLTGELFF. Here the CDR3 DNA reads TGTGCCAGCCGACCGGGACAGCTCACCGGGGAGCTGTTTTTT.

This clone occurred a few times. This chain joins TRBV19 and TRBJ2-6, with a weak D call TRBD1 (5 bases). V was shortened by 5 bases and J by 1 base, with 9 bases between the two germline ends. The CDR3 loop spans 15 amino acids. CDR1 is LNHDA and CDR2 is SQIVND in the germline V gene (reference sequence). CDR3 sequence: CASSSQGSGANVLTF. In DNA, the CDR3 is TGTGCCAGTAGTTCGCAGGGATCTGGGGCCAACGTCCTGACTTTC.

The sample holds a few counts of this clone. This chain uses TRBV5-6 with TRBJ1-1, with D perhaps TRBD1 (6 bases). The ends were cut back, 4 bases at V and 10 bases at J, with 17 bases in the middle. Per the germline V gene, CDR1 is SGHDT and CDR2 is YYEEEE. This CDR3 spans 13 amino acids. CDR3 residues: CASSPVGAIAAFF. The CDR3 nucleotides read TGTGCCAGCAGCCCAGTGGGGGCAATCGCAGCTTTCTTT.

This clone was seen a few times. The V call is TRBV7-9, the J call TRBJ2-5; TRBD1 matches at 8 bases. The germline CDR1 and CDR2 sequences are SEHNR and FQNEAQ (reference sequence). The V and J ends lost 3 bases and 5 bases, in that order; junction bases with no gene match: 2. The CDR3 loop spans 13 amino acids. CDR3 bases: TGTGCCAGCAGCTTTCAGGGGGCGGAGACCCAGTACTTC. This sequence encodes CASSFQGAETQYF.

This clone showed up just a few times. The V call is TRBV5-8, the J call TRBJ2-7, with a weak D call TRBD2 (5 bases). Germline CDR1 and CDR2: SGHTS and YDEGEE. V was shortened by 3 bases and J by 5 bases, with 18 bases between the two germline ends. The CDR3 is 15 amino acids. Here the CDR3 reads CASSSFREGDDEQYF. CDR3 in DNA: TGTGCCAGCAGCTCTTTTCGAGAGGGCGACGACGAGCAGTACTTC.

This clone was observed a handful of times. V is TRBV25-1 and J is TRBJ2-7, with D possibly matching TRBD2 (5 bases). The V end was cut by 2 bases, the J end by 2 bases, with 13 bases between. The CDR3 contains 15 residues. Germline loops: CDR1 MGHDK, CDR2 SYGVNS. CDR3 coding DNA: TGTGCCAGCAGTGAAGTTACCCGGGAAACCTACGAGCAGTACTTC. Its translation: CASSEVTRETYEQYF.

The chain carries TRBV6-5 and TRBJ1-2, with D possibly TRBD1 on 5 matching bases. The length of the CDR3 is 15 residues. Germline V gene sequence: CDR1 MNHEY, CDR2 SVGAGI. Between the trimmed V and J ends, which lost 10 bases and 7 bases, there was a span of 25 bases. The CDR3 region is CATAEIVQGRGGYTF. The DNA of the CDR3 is TGTGCCACCGCTGAGATTGTCCAGGGCAGAGGTGGCTACACCTTC.

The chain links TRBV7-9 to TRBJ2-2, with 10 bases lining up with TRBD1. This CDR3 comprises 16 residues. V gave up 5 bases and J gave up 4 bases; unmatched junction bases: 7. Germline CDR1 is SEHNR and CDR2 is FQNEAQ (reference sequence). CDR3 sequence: CASSPGGTGATGELFF. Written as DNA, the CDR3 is TGTGCCAGCAGCCCAGGTGGGACAGGGGCCACCGGGGAGCTGTTTTTT.

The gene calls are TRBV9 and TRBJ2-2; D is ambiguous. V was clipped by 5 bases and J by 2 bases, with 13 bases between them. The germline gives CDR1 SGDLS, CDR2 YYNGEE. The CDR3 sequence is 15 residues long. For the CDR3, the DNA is TGTGCCAGCAGGGCTAGTATCGTTAACACCGGGGAGCTGTTTTTT. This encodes CASRASIVNTGELFF.

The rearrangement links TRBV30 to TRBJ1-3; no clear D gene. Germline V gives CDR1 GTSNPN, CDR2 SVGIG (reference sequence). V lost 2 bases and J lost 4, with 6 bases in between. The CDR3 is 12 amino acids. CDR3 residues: CAWSTSGNTIYF. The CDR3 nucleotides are TGTGCCTGGAGTACTTCCGGAAACACCATATATTTT.

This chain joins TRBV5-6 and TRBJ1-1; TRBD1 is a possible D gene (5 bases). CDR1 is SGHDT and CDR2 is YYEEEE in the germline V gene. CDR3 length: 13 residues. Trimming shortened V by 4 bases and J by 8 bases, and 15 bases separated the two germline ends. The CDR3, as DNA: TGTGCCAGCAGCCCGTACGGGGGACTCGAAGCTTTCTTT. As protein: CASSPYGGLEAFF.

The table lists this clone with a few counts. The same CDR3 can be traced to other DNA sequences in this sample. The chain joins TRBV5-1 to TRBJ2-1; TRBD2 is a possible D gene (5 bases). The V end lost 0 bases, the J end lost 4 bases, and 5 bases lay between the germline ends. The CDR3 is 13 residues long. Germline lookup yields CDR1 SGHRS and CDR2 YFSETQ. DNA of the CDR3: TGCGCCAGCAGCTTGGGACTATACAATGAGCAGTTCTTC. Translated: CASSLGLYNEQFF.

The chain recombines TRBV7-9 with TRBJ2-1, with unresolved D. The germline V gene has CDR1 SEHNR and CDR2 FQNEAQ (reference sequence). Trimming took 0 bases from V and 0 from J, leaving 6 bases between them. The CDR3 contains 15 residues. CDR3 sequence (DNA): TGTGCCAGCAGCTTAGCGAGGAGCTCCTACAATGAGCAGTTCTTC. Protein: CASSLARSSYNEQFF.

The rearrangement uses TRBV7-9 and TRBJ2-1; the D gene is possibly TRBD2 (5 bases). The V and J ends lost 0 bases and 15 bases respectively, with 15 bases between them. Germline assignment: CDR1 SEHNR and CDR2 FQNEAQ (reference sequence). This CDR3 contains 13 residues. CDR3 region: CASSLATNQRPFF. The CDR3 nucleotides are TGTGCCAGCAGCTTAGCTACGAACCAGCGGCCGTTCTTC.

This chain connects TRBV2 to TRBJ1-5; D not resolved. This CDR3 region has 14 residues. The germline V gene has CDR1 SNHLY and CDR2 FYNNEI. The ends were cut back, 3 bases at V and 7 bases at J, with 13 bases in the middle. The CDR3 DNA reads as TGTGCCAGCAGTGATCTAGGGAGGATCCAGCCCCAGCATTTT. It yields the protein CASSDLGRIQPQHF.

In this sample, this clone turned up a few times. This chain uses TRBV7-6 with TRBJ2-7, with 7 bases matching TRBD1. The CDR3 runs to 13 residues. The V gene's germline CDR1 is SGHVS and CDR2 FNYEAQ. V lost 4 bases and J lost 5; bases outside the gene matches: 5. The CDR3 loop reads CASSSSRGNEQYF. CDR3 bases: TGTGCCAGCAGCTCCAGCAGGGGGAACGAGCAGTACTTC.

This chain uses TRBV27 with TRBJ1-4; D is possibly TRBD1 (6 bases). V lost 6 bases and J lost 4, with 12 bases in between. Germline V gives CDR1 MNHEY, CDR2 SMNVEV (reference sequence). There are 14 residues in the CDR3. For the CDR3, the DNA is TGTGCCAGCAGCGAAACAGGGCTTAATGAAAAACTGTTTTTT. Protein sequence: CASSETGLNEKLFF.

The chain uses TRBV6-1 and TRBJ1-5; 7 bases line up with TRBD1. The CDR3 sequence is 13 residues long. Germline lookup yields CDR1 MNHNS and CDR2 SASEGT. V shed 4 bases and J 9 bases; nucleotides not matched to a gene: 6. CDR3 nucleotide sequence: TGTGCCAGCAGTGGCACAGGGGTGCGGCCCCAGCATTTT. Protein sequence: CASSGTGVRPQHF.

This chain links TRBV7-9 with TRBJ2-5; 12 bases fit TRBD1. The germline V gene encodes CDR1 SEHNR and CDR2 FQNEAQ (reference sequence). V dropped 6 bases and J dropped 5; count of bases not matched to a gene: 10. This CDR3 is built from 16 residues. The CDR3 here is CASRVWDRGLEETQYF. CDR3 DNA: TGTGCCAGCAGGGTATGGGACAGGGGGCTAGAGGAGACCCAGTACTTC.

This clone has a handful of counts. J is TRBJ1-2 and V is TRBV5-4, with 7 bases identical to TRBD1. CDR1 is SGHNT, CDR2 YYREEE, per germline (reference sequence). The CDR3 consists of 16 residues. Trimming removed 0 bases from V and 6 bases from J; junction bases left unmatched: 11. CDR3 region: CASSLGLPGQANGYTF. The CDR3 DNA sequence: TGTGCCAGCAGCTTGGGATTACCCGGACAGGCGAATGGCTACACCTTC. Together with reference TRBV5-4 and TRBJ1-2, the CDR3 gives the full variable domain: ETGVTQSPTHLIKTRGQQVTLRCSSQSGHNTVSWYQQALGQGPQFIFQYYREEENGRGNFPPRFSGLQFPNYSSELNVNALELDDSALYLCASSLGLPGQANGYTFGSGTRLTVV.

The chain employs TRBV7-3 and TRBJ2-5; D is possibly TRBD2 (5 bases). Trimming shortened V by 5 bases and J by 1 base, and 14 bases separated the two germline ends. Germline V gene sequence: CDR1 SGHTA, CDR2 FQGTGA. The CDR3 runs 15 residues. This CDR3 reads CASSQAGDSQETQYF. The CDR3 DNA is TGTGCCAGCAGCCAGGCCGGGGATAGCCAAGAGACCCAGTACTTC.

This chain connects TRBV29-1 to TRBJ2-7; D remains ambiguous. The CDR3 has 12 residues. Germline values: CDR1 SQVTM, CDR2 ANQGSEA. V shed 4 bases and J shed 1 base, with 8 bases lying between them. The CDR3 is CSVVGRSYEQYF. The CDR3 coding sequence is TGCAGCGTTGTTGGCAGATCCTACGAGCAGTACTTC.

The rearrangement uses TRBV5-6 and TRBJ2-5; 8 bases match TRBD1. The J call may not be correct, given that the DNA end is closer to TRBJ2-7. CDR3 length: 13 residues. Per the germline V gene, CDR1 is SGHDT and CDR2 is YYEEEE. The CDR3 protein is CASSLVDRDEQYF. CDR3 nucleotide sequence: TGTGCCAGCAGCTTGGTGGACAGGGACGAGCAGTACTTC.

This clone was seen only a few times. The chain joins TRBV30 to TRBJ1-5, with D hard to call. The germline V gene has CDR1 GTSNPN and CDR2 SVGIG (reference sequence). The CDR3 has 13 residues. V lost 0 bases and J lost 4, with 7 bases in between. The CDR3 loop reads CAWSVSENQPQHF. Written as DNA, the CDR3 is TGTGCCTGGAGTGTATCCGAGAATCAGCCCCAGCATTTT.

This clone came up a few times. The CDR3, as DNA: TGTGCCAGCATGTTACAGGGCTATAATTCACCCCTCCACTTT. Translating it yields CASMLQGYNSPLHF. This sequence joins TRBV2 and TRBJ1-6, with D perhaps TRBD1 (6 bases). Germline loops: CDR1 SNHLY, CDR2 FYNNEI. The CDR3 is 14 residues long. Trimming shortened V by 7 bases and J by 3 bases, and 10 bases separated the two germline ends.